Below are 4 T cell receptor beta chains sequenced from a single sample in a study of blood T cell repertoires in COVID-19. TCRdb's copy holds only in-frame clones and misses some; the assay was immunoSEQ multiplex PCR. The profile shows under 65,000 clones, 91% of them singletons. The sequencing sample was made of peripheral blood. Receptor source: a human donor in a cohort sampled during active COVID-19.

V usage is TRBV3-1 (or the pseudogene TRBV3-2) and J usage is TRBJ2-5; a possible D gene is TRBD1 (5 bases). Per germline, CDR1 LGHDT and CDR2 YNNKEL (reference sequence). V gave up 4 bases and J gave up 5 bases, with 14 bases separating them. The CDR3 consists of 14 residues. The CDR3 DNA follows: TGTGCCAGCAGCCCAGGGCTTTGGGTGGAGACCCAGTACTTC. Protein sequence: CASSPGLWVETQYF.

The rearrangement links TRBV7-2 to TRBJ2-3; the D gene is possibly TRBD2 (6 bases). The CDR3 spans 16 residues. V lost 3 bases, J lost 5 bases, and 18 bases lay in between. Germline loops: CDR1 SGHTA, CDR2 FQGNSA. The chain's CDR3 is CASSFTEGFYGDTQYF. CDR3 sequence (DNA): TGTGCCAGCAGCTTCACGGAGGGCTTCTATGGAGATACGCAGTATTTT.

The chain couples TRBV7-9 to TRBJ1-2; D gene ambiguous. CDR1 is SEHNR, CDR2 FQNEAQ, per germline (reference sequence). This CDR3 is built from 13 residues. V was pared by 6 bases and J by 4 bases, with 12 bases between. The DNA of the CDR3 is TGTGCCAGCAGTTACTCCGGGAGCTATGGCTACACCTTC. Translating it yields CASSYSGSYGYTF.

The chain links TRBV11-3 to TRBJ2-1, with 7 nucleotides matching TRBD2. CDR3 length: 13 residues. Germline CDR1 SGHNT, CDR2 YENEEA. After removal of 5 bases from V and 7 bases from J, the junction contained 5 bases not matched to a gene. CDR3 DNA: TGTGCCAGCAGCCCCGTCGGGGGGAATGAGCAGTTCTTC. As protein: CASSPVGGNEQFF.